This T cell receptor (beta chain) is drawn from a study of cytomegalovirus exposure and HLA in healthy donors. This clone was counted a few times. Its specificity is unknown. Findings of the study overall: A later analysis found common viral pathogens apparently linked to several of the most significant clusters. Researchers left out some V segments, among them TRBV6-2 and TRBV6-3, as indistinguishable. Most subjects' HLA-A and HLA-B alleles were reportedly predicted from TCR beta sequences.

Germline CDR1 GTSNPN, CDR2 SVGIG (reference sequence). There are 15 residues in the CDR3. V gave up 1 base and J gave up 0 bases, with 7 bases separating them. Primers for the PCR totalled 60 Vbeta and 13 Jbeta. Original processing notes: An analysis that came later counted 80 million or so unique TCR beta chains, approximately 10 million shared. The data were produced by immunoSEQ multiplex PCR, yet TCRdb's version contains in-frame clones alone and is incomplete. That table furnishes V, J and clone size, whereas the DNA furnished D and trimming. The sample lists roughly 79,000 clones; approximately 74% were seen once.

This chain joins TRBV30 and TRBJ2-6, with a weak D call TRBD1 (5 bases). Sequenced material: PBMCs. This clonotype was obtained from a woman between 50 and 59 years old in good health and CMV-seropositive. DNA of the CDR3: TGTGCCTGGAGTGCAGGGTACTCTGGGGCCAACGTCCTGACTTTC. It yields the protein CAWSAGYSGANVLTF.